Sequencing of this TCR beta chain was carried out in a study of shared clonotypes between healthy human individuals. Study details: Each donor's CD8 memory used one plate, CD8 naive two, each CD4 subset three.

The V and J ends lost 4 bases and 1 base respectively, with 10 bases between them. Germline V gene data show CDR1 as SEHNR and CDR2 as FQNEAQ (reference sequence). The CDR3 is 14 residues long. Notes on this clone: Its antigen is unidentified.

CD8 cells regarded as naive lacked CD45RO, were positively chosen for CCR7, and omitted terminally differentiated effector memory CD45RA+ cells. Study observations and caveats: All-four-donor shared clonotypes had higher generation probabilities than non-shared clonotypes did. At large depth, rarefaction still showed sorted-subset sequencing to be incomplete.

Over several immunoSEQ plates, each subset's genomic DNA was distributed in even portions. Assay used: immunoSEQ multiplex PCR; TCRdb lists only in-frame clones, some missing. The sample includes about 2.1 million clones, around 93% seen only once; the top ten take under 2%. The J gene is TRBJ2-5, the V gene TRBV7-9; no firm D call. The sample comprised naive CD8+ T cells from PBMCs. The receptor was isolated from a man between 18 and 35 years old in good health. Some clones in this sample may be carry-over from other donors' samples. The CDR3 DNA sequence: TGTGCCAGCAGCTCGGCGGAGAGCCAAGAGACCCAGTACTTC. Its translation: CASSSAESQETQYF.